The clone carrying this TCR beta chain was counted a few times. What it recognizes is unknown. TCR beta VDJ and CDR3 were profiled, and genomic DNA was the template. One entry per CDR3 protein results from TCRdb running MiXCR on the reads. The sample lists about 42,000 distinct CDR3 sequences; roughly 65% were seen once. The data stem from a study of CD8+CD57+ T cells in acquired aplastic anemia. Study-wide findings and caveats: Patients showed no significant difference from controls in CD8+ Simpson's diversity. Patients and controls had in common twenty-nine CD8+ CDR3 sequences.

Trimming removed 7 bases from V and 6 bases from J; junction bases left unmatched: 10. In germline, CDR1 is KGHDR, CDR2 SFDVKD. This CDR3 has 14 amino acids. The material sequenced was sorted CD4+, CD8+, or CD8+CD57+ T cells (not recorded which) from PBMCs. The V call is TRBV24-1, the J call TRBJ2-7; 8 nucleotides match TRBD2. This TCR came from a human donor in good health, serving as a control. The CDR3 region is CATSPGLGRREQYF. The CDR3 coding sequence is TGTGCCACCAGCCCGGGACTAGGGCGTCGCGAGCAGTACTTC.